These T cell receptor beta chains were read from a single sample in a study of blood T cells in healthy people across ages. TCRdb analysed the 5' RACE reads with MiXCR anew, one entry per CDR3 protein. The sample holds about 730,000 distinct CDR3 sequences, 40% to 45% seen once. Sample: blood. These receptors were obtained from a woman aged 55-70 years in good health. The CDR3 runs from the conserved cysteine through the conserved F or W. The order of the fields is J gene, D gene, CDR3 length, clone size, V gene, CDR3 DNA, CDR3 protein. D genes are given only for firm matches. A row's size may be missing; if present it is once, few, many or a size class.

J gene: TRBJ2-7
D gene: .
CDR3 length: 13
clone size: few
V gene: TRBV20-1
CDR3 DNA: TGCAGTGCTACCTTGGGACATGATTACGAGCAGTACTTC
CDR3 protein: CSATLGHDYEQYF

J gene: TRBJ1-5
D gene: .
CDR3 length: 11
clone size: once
V gene: TRBV12-3/TRBV12-4
CDR3 DNA: TGTGCCAGCAGGAGCTCGGACGGGCAGCATTTT
CDR3 protein: CASRSSDGQHF

J gene: TRBJ2-7
D gene: .
CDR3 length: 14
clone size: .
V gene: TRBV10-3
CDR3 DNA: TGTGCCATCAGTGAGCCTTCCCGAAGCGACGAGCAGTACTTC
CDR3 protein: CAISEPSRSDEQYF

J gene: TRBJ2-7
D gene: TRBD1
CDR3 length: 14
clone size: few
V gene: TRBV10-3
CDR3 DNA: TGTGCCATCAGTGAGTCGAGACAGGGGAACGAGCAGTACTTC
CDR3 protein: CAISESRQGNEQYF

J gene: TRBJ2-5
D gene: .
CDR3 length: 13
clone size: many
V gene: TRBV29-1
CDR3 DNA: TGCAGCGTTGACCCCCAGTCGCAAGAGACCCAGTACTTC
CDR3 protein: CSVDPQSQETQYF

J gene: TRBJ2-1
D gene: TRBD1
CDR3 length: 16
clone size: .
V gene: TRBV6-1
CDR3 DNA: TGTGCCAGCAGTGAGAGGCGAGGGGGCCGGCACAATGAGCAGTTCTTC
CDR3 protein: CASSERRGGRHNEQFF

J gene: TRBJ1-5
D gene: .
CDR3 length: 13
clone size: .
V gene: TRBV20-1
CDR3 DNA: TGCAGTGCCCCAGAGGGCCCCAATCAGCCCCAGCATTTT
CDR3 protein: CSAPEGPNQPQHF

J gene: TRBJ1-1
D gene: .
CDR3 length: 14
clone size: .
V gene: TRBV5-5
CDR3 DNA: TGTGCCAGCAGCTTATGGGGGCAGAACACTGAAGCTTTCTTT
CDR3 protein: CASSLWGQNTEAFF

J gene: TRBJ1-6
D gene: .
CDR3 length: 15
clone size: .
V gene: TRBV7-9
CDR3 DNA: TGTGCCAGCAGTCCTAACGGGGGAGAAAATTCACCCCTCCACTTT
CDR3 protein: CASSPNGGENSPLHF

J gene: TRBJ1-5
D gene: .
CDR3 length: 17
clone size: many
V gene: TRBV20-1
CDR3 DNA: TGCAGTGCTAGAGCAGGCCAAGGCCAATATAGCAATCAGCCCCAGCATTTT
CDR3 protein: CSARAGQGQYSNQPQHF

J gene: TRBJ2-7
D gene: .
CDR3 length: 12
clone size: .
V gene: TRBV7-9
CDR3 DNA: TGTGCCAGCAGCTTAAGCTGTTACGAGCAGTACTTC
CDR3 protein: CASSLSCYEQYF

J gene: TRBJ1-2
D gene: TRBD1
CDR3 length: 12
clone size: few
V gene: TRBV6-2/TRBV6-3
CDR3 DNA: TGTGCCAGCAGGGGACAGACCTATGGCTACACCTTC
CDR3 protein: CASRGQTYGYTF

J gene: TRBJ2-4
D gene: .
CDR3 length: 11
clone size: .
V gene: TRBV6-2/TRBV6-3
CDR3 DNA: TGTGCCAGCAGTTACTCTGTGGAGCAGTACTTC
CDR3 protein: CASSYSVEQYF

J gene: TRBJ1-5
D gene: .
CDR3 length: 12
clone size: few
V gene: TRBV4-2
CDR3 DNA: TGTGCCAGCAGCCAAGGGGCGTCTCCCCAGCATTTT
CDR3 protein: CASSQGASPQHF

J gene: TRBJ1-2
D gene: TRBD1
CDR3 length: 15
clone size: .
V gene: TRBV7-3
CDR3 DNA: TGTGCCAGCAGCTTAATGCCGGGACAGGGGTATGGCTACACCTTC
CDR3 protein: CASSLMPGQGYGYTF

J gene: TRBJ1-1
D gene: .
CDR3 length: 14
clone size: .
V gene: TRBV6-1
CDR3 DNA: TGTGCCAGCACGGTTCGAGTGGAAGGCGCTGAAGCTTTCTTT
CDR3 protein: CASTVRVEGAEAFF

J gene: TRBJ2-7
D gene: .
CDR3 length: 15
clone size: .
V gene: TRBV7-2
CDR3 DNA: TGTGCCAGCAGCTCCCCGGCCCAATCGCTCTACGAGCAGTACTTC
CDR3 protein: CASSSPAQSLYEQYF

J gene: TRBJ2-7
D gene: .
CDR3 length: 15
clone size: once
V gene: TRBV12-3/TRBV12-4
CDR3 DNA: TGTGCCAGCAGCCGGGTTCGATCCTCCTACAATGAGCAGTACTTC
CDR3 protein: CASSRVRSSYNEQYF

J gene: TRBJ1-4
D gene: .
CDR3 length: 15
clone size: .
V gene: TRBV27
CDR3 DNA: TGTGCCAGCAGTTCATTGTGGGACCGCTATGAAAAACTGTTTTTT
CDR3 protein: CASSSLWDRYEKLFF

J gene: TRBJ1-2
D gene: TRBD1
CDR3 length: 13
clone size: many
V gene: TRBV10-3
CDR3 DNA: TGTGCCATCACGGAACAGGGGAACTATGGCTACACCTTC
CDR3 protein: CAITEQGNYGYTF

J gene: TRBJ1-1
D gene: .
CDR3 length: 15
clone size: .
V gene: TRBV28
CDR3 DNA: TGTGCCAGCAGTTCACGACAAATCCTGGGTGCTGAAGCTTTCTTT
CDR3 protein: CASSSRQILGAEAFF

J gene: TRBJ1-5
D gene: TRBD1
CDR3 length: 14
clone size: few
V gene: TRBV7-2
CDR3 DNA: TGTGCCAGCAGCTCTCAGGGGGCAGATCAGCCCCAGCATTTT
CDR3 protein: CASSSQGADQPQHF

J gene: TRBJ1-1
D gene: .
CDR3 length: 14
clone size: .
V gene: TRBV18
CDR3 DNA: TGTGCCAGCTCACCAGAACAGGGTTACACTGAAGCTTTCTTT
CDR3 protein: CASSPEQGYTEAFF

J gene: TRBJ2-1
D gene: TRBD2
CDR3 length: 18
clone size: many
V gene: TRBV11-2
CDR3 DNA: TGTGCCAGCAGCCCAGGGACTAGCGGGAGGGCAAAGAAAAATGAGCAGTTCTTC
CDR3 protein: CASSPGTSGRAKKNEQFF

J gene: TRBJ2-5
D gene: .
CDR3 length: 11
clone size: .
V gene: TRBV20-1
CDR3 DNA: TGCAGTGCTAGACCTCAAGAGACCCAGTACTTC
CDR3 protein: CSARPQETQYF

J gene: TRBJ1-2
D gene: .
CDR3 length: 12
clone size: few
V gene: TRBV6-5
CDR3 DNA: TGTGCCAGCAGTTACGCAGGGTCCGGCTACACCTTC
CDR3 protein: CASSYAGSGYTF

J gene: TRBJ2-3
D gene: TRBD2
CDR3 length: 19
clone size: few
V gene: TRBV5-6
CDR3 DNA: TGTGCCAGCAGCCCCACAGTTGGTGGGCTAGCGGGGTCCACAGATACGCAGTATTTT
CDR3 protein: CASSPTVGGLAGSTDTQYF

J gene: TRBJ2-7
D gene: .
CDR3 length: 16
clone size: few
V gene: TRBV5-5
CDR3 DNA: TGTGCCAGCAGCTTGGACTTGGTCAGGGCAGACTACGAGCAGTACTTC
CDR3 protein: CASSLDLVRADYEQYF

J gene: TRBJ2-5
D gene: .
CDR3 length: 14
clone size: few
V gene: TRBV15
CDR3 DNA: TGTGCCACCAGCAGAGATCGAAATGAGAAGACCCAGTACTTC
CDR3 protein: CATSRDRNEKTQYF

J gene: TRBJ1-6
D gene: TRBD1
CDR3 length: 15
clone size: .
V gene: TRBV7-9
CDR3 DNA: TGTGCCAGCAGCACGGGACAGAGCTATAATTCACCCCTCCACTTT
CDR3 protein: CASSTGQSYNSPLHF

J gene: TRBJ1-5
D gene: .
CDR3 length: 15
clone size: few
V gene: TRBV7-2
CDR3 DNA: TGTGCCAGCAGCTTAGTGGTACAGTTCAATCAGCCCCAGCATTTT
CDR3 protein: CASSLVVQFNQPQHF

J gene: TRBJ1-5
D gene: TRBD1
CDR3 length: 14
clone size: few
V gene: TRBV29-1
CDR3 DNA: TGCAGCGTTGGGGACAGCGGGAACAATCAGCCCCAGCATTTT
CDR3 protein: CSVGDSGNNQPQHF

J gene: TRBJ1-3
D gene: TRBD1
CDR3 length: 13
clone size: once
V gene: TRBV6-1
CDR3 DNA: TGTGCCAGCACTCTCGACAGGGGTAACACCATATATTTT
CDR3 protein: CASTLDRGNTIYF

J gene: TRBJ1-1
D gene: TRBD1
CDR3 length: 14
clone size: .
V gene: TRBV6-2/TRBV6-3
CDR3 DNA: TGTGCCAGCACCCTTGCAGGGGGGCAATCTGAAGCTTTCTTT
CDR3 protein: CASTLAGGQSEAFF

J gene: TRBJ2-3
D gene: .
CDR3 length: 16
clone size: .
V gene: TRBV21-1
CDR3 DNA: TGTGCCAGCAGCAAAAGCCTGGGACAGGGGTTGGATACGCAGTATTTT
CDR3 protein: CASSKSLGQGLDTQYF

J gene: TRBJ2-1
D gene: .
CDR3 length: 21
clone size: .
V gene: TRBV21-1
CDR3 DNA: TGTGCCAGCAGCCCGCGGGGCAGTCCCAATAGGGAAACGGGCTCCTACAATGAGCAGTTCTTC
CDR3 protein: CASSPRGSPNRETGSYNEQFF

J gene: TRBJ2-5
D gene: .
CDR3 length: 16
clone size: .
V gene: TRBV5-1
CDR3 DNA: TGCGCCAGCAGCGCGGACAGCACACCCACAAGCGAGACCCAGTACTTC
CDR3 protein: CASSADSTPTSETQYF

J gene: TRBJ2-1
D gene: TRBD2
CDR3 length: 18
clone size: .
V gene: TRBV6-1
CDR3 DNA: TGTGCCAGCAGCTCCCTCACTAGCGGGGGGGGTACCTACAATGAGCAGTTCTTC
CDR3 protein: CASSSLTSGGGTYNEQFF

J gene: TRBJ2-4
D gene: TRBD1
CDR3 length: 14
clone size: .
V gene: TRBV20-1
CDR3 DNA: TGCAGTGCTAGGGACAGGGTGGGCAAAAACATTCAGTACTTC
CDR3 protein: CSARDRVGKNIQYF

J gene: TRBJ2-3
D gene: TRBD1
CDR3 length: 15
clone size: few
V gene: TRBV27
CDR3 DNA: TGTGCCAGCAGTTTATTACAGGGGGCGCGTGATACGCAGTATTTT
CDR3 protein: CASSLLQGARDTQYF